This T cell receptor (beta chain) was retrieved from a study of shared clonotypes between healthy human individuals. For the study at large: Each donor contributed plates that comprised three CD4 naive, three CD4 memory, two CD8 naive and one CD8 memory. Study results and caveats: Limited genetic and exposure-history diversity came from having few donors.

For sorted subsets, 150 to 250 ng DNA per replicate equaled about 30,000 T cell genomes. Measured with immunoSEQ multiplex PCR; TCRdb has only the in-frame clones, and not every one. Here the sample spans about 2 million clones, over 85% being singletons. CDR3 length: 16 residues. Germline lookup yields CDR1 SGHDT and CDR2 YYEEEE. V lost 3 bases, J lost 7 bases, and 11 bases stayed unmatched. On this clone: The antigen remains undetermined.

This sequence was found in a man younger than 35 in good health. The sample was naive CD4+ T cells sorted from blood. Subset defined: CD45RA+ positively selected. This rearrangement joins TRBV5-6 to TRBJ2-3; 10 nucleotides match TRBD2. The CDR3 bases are TGTGCCAGCAGCTCGTACAGGACTAGCGGTACGAATACGCAGTATTTT. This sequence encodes CASSSYRTSGTNTQYF. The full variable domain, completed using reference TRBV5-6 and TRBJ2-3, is DAGVTQSPTHLIKTRGQQVTLRCSPKSGHDTVSWYQQALGQGPQFIFQYYEEEERQRGNFPDRFSGHQFPNYSSELNVNALLLGDSALYLCASSSYRTSGTNTQYFGPGTRLTVL.